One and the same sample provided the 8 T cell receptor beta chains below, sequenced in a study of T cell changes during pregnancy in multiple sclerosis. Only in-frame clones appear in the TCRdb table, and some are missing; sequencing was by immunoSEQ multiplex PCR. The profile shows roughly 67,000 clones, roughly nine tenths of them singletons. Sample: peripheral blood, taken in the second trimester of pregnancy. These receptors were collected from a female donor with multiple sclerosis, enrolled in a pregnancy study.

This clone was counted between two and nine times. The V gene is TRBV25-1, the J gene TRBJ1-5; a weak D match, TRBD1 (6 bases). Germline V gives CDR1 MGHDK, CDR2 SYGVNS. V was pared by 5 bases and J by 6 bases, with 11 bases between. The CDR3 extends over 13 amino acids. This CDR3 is CASSQGYSQPQHF. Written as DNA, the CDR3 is TGTGCCAGCAGTCAGGGGTATAGTCAGCCCCAGCATTTT.

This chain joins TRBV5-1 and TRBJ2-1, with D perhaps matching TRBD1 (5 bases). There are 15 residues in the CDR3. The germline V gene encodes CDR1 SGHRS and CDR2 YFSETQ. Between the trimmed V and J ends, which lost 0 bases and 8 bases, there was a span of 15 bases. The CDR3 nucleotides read TGCGCCAGCAGCTTGGCCAACCAGGGTTGGGATGAGCAGTTCTTC. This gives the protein CASSLANQGWDEQFF.

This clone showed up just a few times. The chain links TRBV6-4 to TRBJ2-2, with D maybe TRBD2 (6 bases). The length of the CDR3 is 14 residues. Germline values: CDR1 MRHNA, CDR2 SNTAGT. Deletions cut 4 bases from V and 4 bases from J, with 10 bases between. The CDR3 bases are TGTGCCAGCAGTGGGCAGGGAGGCACCGGGGAGCTGTTTTTT. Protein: CASSGQGGTGELFF.

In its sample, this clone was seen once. CDR3 sequence reads: CASSPDRAPGGLFF. The CDR3 DNA reads TGTGCCAGCAGCCCGGACAGAGCCCCTGGAGGGCTGTTTTTT. The rearrangement links TRBV13 to TRBJ2-2; D might be TRBD1 (6 bases). From germline, CDR1 is PRHDT and CDR2 FYEKMQ (reference sequence). V was trimmed by 5 bases and J by 13 bases, leaving 20 bases between them. The CDR3 is 14 residues long.

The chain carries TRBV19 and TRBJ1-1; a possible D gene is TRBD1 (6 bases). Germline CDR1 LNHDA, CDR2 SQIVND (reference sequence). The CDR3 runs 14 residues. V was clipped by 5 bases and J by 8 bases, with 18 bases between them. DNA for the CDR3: TGTGCCAGTAGTTTGTATTCAACAGGGCGAGAAGCTTTCTTT. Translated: CASSLYSTGREAFF.

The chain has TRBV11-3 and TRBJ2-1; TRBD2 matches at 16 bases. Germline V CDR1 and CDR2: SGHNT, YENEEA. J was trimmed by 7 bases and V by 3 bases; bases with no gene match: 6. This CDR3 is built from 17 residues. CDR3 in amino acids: CASSLGLAGGPGNEQFF. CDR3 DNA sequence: TGTGCCAGCAGCTTGGGACTAGCGGGAGGGCCTGGGAATGAGCAGTTCTTC.

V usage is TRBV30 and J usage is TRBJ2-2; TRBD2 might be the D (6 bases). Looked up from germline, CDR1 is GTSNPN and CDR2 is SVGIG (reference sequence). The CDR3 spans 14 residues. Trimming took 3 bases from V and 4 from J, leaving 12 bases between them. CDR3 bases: TGTGCCTGGAGCCCTCCTAGCGTCACCGGGGAGCTGTTTTTT. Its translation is CAWSPPSVTGELFF. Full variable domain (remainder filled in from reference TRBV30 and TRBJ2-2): SQTIHQWPATLVQPVGSPLSLECTVEGTSNPNLYWYRQAAGRGLQLLFYSVGIGQISSEVPQNLSASRPQDRQFILSSKKLLLSDSGFYLCAWSPPSVTGELFFGEGSRLTVL.

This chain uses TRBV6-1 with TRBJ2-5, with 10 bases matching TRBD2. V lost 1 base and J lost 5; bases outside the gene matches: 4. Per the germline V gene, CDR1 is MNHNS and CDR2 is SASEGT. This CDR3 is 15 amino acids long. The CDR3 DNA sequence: TGTGCCAGCAGTGAAGTAGCGGGAGGAGGGGAGACCCAGTACTTC. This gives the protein CASSEVAGGGETQYF.